This entry is about one T cell receptor beta chain. This likely comes from a read error, as the CDR3 has no conserved phenylalanine or tryptophan at its end. The entry originates in a study of T cells in Graves' hyperthyroidism and ophthalmopathy. RNA transcripts yielded amplified TCR beta CDR3 regions. HTBI primers were the set used in a first-round RT-PCR of the TCR CDR3. From the multiplex PCR reads, TCRdb called clonotypes with MiXCR, one entry per CDR3 protein. Among around 720,000 distinct CDR3 sequences listed, approximately 36% were seen once. This CDR3 spans 13 amino acids. Germline V gene sequence: CDR1 LNHDA, CDR2 SQIVND (reference sequence). J was trimmed by 4 bases and V by 5 bases; bases with no gene match: 2. Stable hyperthyroidism: no ophthalmopathy progression over 18 months of follow-up. Patients aged 18 to 65 had newly diagnosed hyperthyroidism of under 2 months' duration.

The TCR comes from a woman between 35 and 50 years old with Graves' hyperthyroidism. Sequencing was performed on blood. The chain uses TRBV19 and TRBJ1-5, with 7 positions matching TRBD1. CDR3 in DNA: TGTGCCAGTAGTCCGACAGGGAATCAGCCCCAGCATTCT. Translation: CASSPTGNQPQHS.